This T cell receptor (beta chain) was sequenced for a study of T cell responses to AZD1222 COVID-19 vaccine. The assay was immunoSEQ multiplex PCR, and TCRdb's table has in-frame clones only and misses some. Among about 110,000 clones listed, 90% were seen once. The CDR3 consists of 14 residues. V shed 4 bases, J shed 5 bases, and the junction held 4 bases outside the gene matches. From germline, CDR1 is SGHRS and CDR2 YFSETQ. The rearrangement joins TRBV5-1 to TRBJ2-5; 11 bases line up with TRBD2. This clonotype was sampled from an adult who received the AZD1222 COVID-19 vaccine. Specimen: peripheral blood, collected 28 days after the second AZD1222 dose. The CDR3 sequence: CASSLSGGAETQYF. Written as DNA, the CDR3 is TGCGCCAGCAGCCTTAGCGGGGGGGCGGAGACCCAGTACTTC.